This T cell receptor (beta chain) was identified in a study of shared clonotypes between healthy human individuals. TCRdb keeps only in-frame clones here, not all; method: immunoSEQ multiplex PCR. This table holds around 1.9 million clones, about 94% found once. The germline V gene has CDR1 MNHNS and CDR2 SASEGT. The V end lost 1 base, the J end lost 1 base, and 2 bases lay between the germline ends. This CDR3 contains 13 residues. With regard to this clone: As yet, its antigen is unknown.

Regarding the study as a whole: Clonotype sharing across several donors was observed for roughly 5% of naive CD4 clonotypes. Researchers found naive subsets generally carried larger estimated richness than memory subsets.

Cells designated naive CD8 were CD45RO-negative and were positively selected for CCR7, with terminally differentiated effector memory CD45RA+ cells excluded. Those who donated, Caucasian adults without exception, all lived in Nashville, Tennessee. This chain connects TRBV6-1 to TRBJ1-5; no firm D call. The sequencing input was naive CD8+ T cells from PBMCs. The clonotype was recovered from a man between 18 and 29 years old in good health. Some clones in this sample may be carry-over from other donors' samples. The CDR3 sequence is CASSEESNQPQHF. CDR3 in DNA: TGTGCCAGCAGTGAAGAGAGCAATCAGCCCCAGCATTTT.